The TCR beta chain described here comes from a study of T cells expressing NK-cell markers. Across the study: In sorted CD3+CD56+NKG2C+, CD3+CD56+NKG2C- and CD3+CD56-NKG2C+ T cells, TCR beta repertoires were obtained. The study sequenced eight donors, seven HCMV-seropositive and one seronegative.

Worth noting for this clonotype: Its antigen is currently unknown.

The CDR3 runs 14 residues. Synthesis of TCR beta cDNA relied on 5'RACE template switching carrying UMIs. TCRdb reprocessed the 5' RACE reads, with one entry per CDR3 protein and no DNA. The sample data list roughly 430,000 distinct CDR3 sequences. The study's findings and limits: NKG2C+ dominant clonotypes from roughly 6 donors made up roughly 1.0-8% of CD8+ T cells.

The rearrangement uses TRBV12-3 or TRBV12-4 and TRBJ2-7. What was sequenced was blood T cells: a sorted CD56 or NKG2C T cell subset, CD4+ or CD8+ T cells, or bulk PBMC T cells (not recorded which). This clonotype originated in a woman aged 18-70 years in good health. The CDR3 region is CASSPSGSTYEQYF.